The 32 T cell receptor beta chains listed next were all sequenced from one sample in a study of identical twins. TCRdb ran MiXCR on the 5' RACE reads and lists one entry per CDR3 protein. The sample lists a few hundred thousand distinct CDR3 sequences; more than 20% were seen once. This same sample was also part of a study on T cells expressing NK-cell markers.

The sample consisted of CD4+ T cells sorted from blood. The receptors derive from a woman younger than 35 in good health.

The chain combines TRBV7-2 with TRBJ1-5, with a possible D match to TRBD1 (5 bases). The CDR3 is 15 amino acids. Germline lookup yields CDR1 SGHTA and CDR2 FQGNSA. The V and J ends lost 0 bases and 4 bases respectively, with 10 bases between them. The CDR3 here is CASSLAPGINQPQHF. As DNA, the CDR3 is TGTGCCAGCAGCTTAGCCCCAGGGATTAATCAGCCCCAGCATTTT.

In its sample, this clonotype was seen a few times. The chain combines TRBV5-6 with TRBJ1-1; TRBD1 is a possible D gene (5 bases). The CDR3 is made up of 16 amino acids. CDR1 is SGHDT, CDR2 YYEEEE, per germline. V was shortened by 4 bases and J by 2 bases, with 18 bases between the two germline ends. The CDR3 bases are TGTGCCAGCAGCGCAACCGGGACCCCTATTAACACTGAAGCTTTCTTT. It is translated as CASSATGTPINTEAFF.

This clonotype was observed a few times. The chain is built from TRBV20-1 and TRBJ1-1; the D is unclear. Germline V CDR1 and CDR2: DFQATT, SNEGSKA (reference sequence). CDR3 size: 11 residues. The V gene lost 3 bases and the J gene lost 7 bases, with 9 bases spanning the gap. The CDR3 sequence is CSASAGSEAFF. The DNA of the CDR3 is TGCAGTGCTAGTGCGGGAAGTGAAGCTTTCTTT.

This clonotype was seen a few times. V usage is TRBV11-3 and J usage is TRBJ2-2; no definite D call. The germline V gene encodes CDR1 SGHNT and CDR2 YENEEA. The length of the CDR3 is 15 residues. Trimming stripped 2 bases from V and 3 bases from J, with 10 bases between. The CDR3 DNA reads TGTGCCAGCAGCTTAAGGGCTCCCTACACCGGGGAGCTGTTTTTT. Translated: CASSLRAPYTGELFF. The full variable domain, completed using reference TRBV11-3 and TRBJ2-2, is EAGVVQSPRYKIIEKKQPVAFWCNPISGHNTLYWYLQNLGQGPELLIRYENEEAVDDSQLPKDRFSAERLKGVDSTLKIQPAELGDSAVYLCASSLRAPYTGELFFGEGSRLTVL.

The CDR3 nucleotides read TGCAGTGCTAGAAGGGGCCTAGAGTATGGCTACACCTTC. It codes for CSARRGLEYGYTF. V gene TRBV20-1 combines with J gene TRBJ1-2; D may be TRBD1 (5 bases). Germline V lookup: CDR1 DFQATT, CDR2 SNEGSKA (reference sequence). V was pared by 2 bases and J by 5 bases, with 12 bases between. This CDR3 contains 13 residues.

The J gene is TRBJ2-1, the V gene TRBV28, with 14 bases lining up with TRBD2. Germline trimming cut 3 bases from V and 8 bases from J; bases unmatched to any gene: 3. Germline V gene lookup returns CDR1 MDHEN and CDR2 SYDVKM. The CDR3 runs to 15 residues. CDR3 region: CASSLGTSGGYEQFF. DNA for the CDR3: TGTGCCAGCAGTTTGGGGACTAGCGGGGGTTATGAGCAGTTCTTC.

This clonotype was counted a few times. The gene calls are TRBV3-1 and TRBJ2-3; D uncertain. Germline-derived CDR1 and CDR2 are LGHDT and YNNKEL (reference sequence). This CDR3 region has 13 residues. Between the trimmed V and J ends, which lost 2 bases and 5 bases, there was a span of 8 bases. In nucleotides, the CDR3 is TGTGCCAGCAGCCAACCGGTTGGAGATACGCAGTATTTT. The encoded protein is CASSQPVGDTQYF.

The chain combines TRBV28 with TRBJ2-1; possibly TRBD2 for D (6 bases). This CDR3 is built from 16 residues. The ends were cut back, 6 bases at V and 0 bases at J, with 15 bases in the middle. The germline CDR1 and CDR2 sequences are MDHEN and SYDVKM. The CDR3 protein is CASSRRDFRSYNEQFF. The CDR3 DNA follows: TGTGCCAGCAGCAGACGGGACTTTCGCTCCTACAATGAGCAGTTCTTC.

The genes are TRBV12-3 or TRBV12-4 and TRBJ1-2, with D unresolved. The CDR3 has 12 amino acids. Deletions cut 3 bases from V and 2 bases from J, with 4 bases between. The CDR3 sequence: CASSFDNYGYTF. The DNA for the CDR3 is TGTGCCAGCAGTTTTGACAACTATGGCTACACCTTC.

Here the CDR3 reads CASSLVAAHYGYTF. Written as DNA, the CDR3 is TGTGCCAGCAGTTTGGTAGCGGCTCACTATGGCTACACCTTC. J is TRBJ1-2 and V is TRBV12-3 or TRBV12-4; no reliable D call. V was clipped by 3 bases and J by 3 bases, with 11 bases between them. The CDR3 runs 14 residues.

This chain joins TRBV20-1 and TRBJ2-3; D perhaps matches TRBD2 (6 bases). Germline loops: CDR1 DFQATT, CDR2 SNEGSKA (reference sequence). This CDR3 region has 15 residues. Trimming shortened V by 3 bases and J by 2 bases, and 15 bases separated the two germline ends. In nucleotides, the CDR3 is TGCAGTGCTAGTCGGCGGGACGGATACACAGATACGCAGTATTTT. Translation: CSASRRDGYTDTQYF.

The chain couples TRBV12-3 or TRBV12-4 to TRBJ2-2; the match to TRBD1 covers 8 bases. V trimming: 8 bases; J trimming: 1 base; junction bases outside the gene matches: 9. CDR3 length: 16 amino acids. The CDR3 DNA reads as TGTGCCAGCTCTCCCCGCACAGGGGGGAACACCGGGGAGCTGTTTTTT. Translating gives CASSPRTGGNTGELFF.

This clonotype was found a few times. This rearrangement joins TRBV10-3 to TRBJ2-7; D is unresolved. Germline V gene data show CDR1 as ENHRY and CDR2 as SYGVKD. With 2 bases removed from V and 2 bases from J, the gap between germline ends came to 4 bases. The CDR3 has 12 amino acids. CDR3 sequence (DNA): TGTGCCATCAGTGAGGTTACCTACGAGCAGTACTTC. As protein: CAISEVTYEQYF.

V is TRBV5-4 and J is TRBJ2-1, with 9 bases aligning to TRBD1. V lost 3 bases, J lost 3 bases, and 4 bases stayed unmatched. Germline CDR1 and CDR2: SGHNT and YYREEE (reference sequence). The CDR3 spans 15 residues. CDR3 coding DNA: TGTGCCAGCAGCTCGGGACAGGGTTACTACAATGAGCAGTTCTTC. Its protein product is CASSSGQGYYNEQFF.

This clonotype was seen repeatedly, ten times or more. The V gene is TRBV6-5, the J gene TRBJ2-1; D call uncertain. Trimming removed 6 bases from V and 7 bases from J, with 10 bases in between. Germline loops: CDR1 MNHEY, CDR2 SVGAGI. The CDR3 sequence is 12 residues long. This CDR3 reads CASSYLGNEQFF. Written as DNA, the CDR3 is TGTGCCAGCAGCTACCTGGGTAATGAGCAGTTCTTC.

Only a few counts were recorded for this clonotype. The chain uses TRBV6-1 and TRBJ1-2; no clear D. Deletions cut 2 bases from V and 5 bases from J, with 15 bases between. This CDR3 is 15 amino acids long. The germline V gene encodes CDR1 MNHNS and CDR2 SASEGT. CDR3 bases: TGTGCCAGCAGTGAATGGTATCGGGGTCAGTATGGCTACACCTTC. Translating gives CASSEWYRGQYGYTF.

J is TRBJ2-1 and V is TRBV9; 10 positions agree with TRBD2. The trim removed 3 bases at V and 3 bases at J, leaving 6 bases unmatched. The germline CDR1 and CDR2 sequences are SGDLS and YYNGEE. The CDR3 is 16 amino acids. Here the CDR3 reads CASSATGTSDYNEQFF. The CDR3 bases are TGTGCCAGCAGCGCGACCGGGACTAGCGACTACAATGAGCAGTTCTTC. Variable domain in full (rest from reference TRBV9 and TRBJ2-1): DSGVTQTPKHLITATGQRVTLRCSPRSGDLSVYWYQQSLDQGLQFLIQYYNGEERAKGNILERFSAQQFPDLHSELNLSSLELGDSALYFCASSATGTSDYNEQFFGPGTRLTVL.

The chain employs TRBV2 and TRBJ1-5; weak D call: TRBD1 (6 bases). The CDR3 is made up of 13 amino acids. CDR1 SNHLY and CDR2 FYNNEI come from the germline V gene. Trimming left V 7 bases short and J 7 bases short, with 14 bases between. CDR3 bases: TGTGCCAGCACGGCAGGGCAGGGGCAGCCCCAGCATTTT. Protein sequence: CASTAGQGQPQHF. The full variable domain, with the rest looked up from reference TRBV2 and TRBJ1-5, is EPEVTQTPSHQVTQMGQEVILRCVPISNHLYFYWYRQILGQKVEFLVSFYNNEISEKSEIFDDQFSVERPDGSNFTLKIRSTKLEDSAMYFCASTAGQGQPQHFGDGTRLSIL.

This clonotype came up a few times. The chain links TRBV9 to TRBJ1-6; D perhaps matches TRBD1 (5 bases). The V gene's germline CDR1 is SGDLS and CDR2 YYNGEE. Trimming stripped 0 bases from V and 10 bases from J, with 14 bases between. The length of the CDR3 is 15 residues. CDR3 sequence reads: CASSVDHGGGSPLHF. The CDR3 bases are TGTGCCAGCAGCGTAGATCACGGGGGAGGGTCACCCCTCCACTTT.

The sample holds a few counts of this clonotype. This chain joins TRBV7-9 and TRBJ2-2; D remains unclear. CDR3 size: 14 residues. Germline CDR1 reads SEHNR; CDR2 reads FQNEAQ (reference sequence). Trimming shortened V by 2 bases and J by 2 bases, and 6 bases separated the two germline ends. This CDR3 is CASSLWLNTGELFF. In DNA form, the CDR3 reads TGTGCCAGCAGCTTATGGCTTAACACCGGGGAGCTGTTTTTT.

Only a few counts were recorded for this clonotype. The chain joins TRBV5-1 to TRBJ1-2; D remains ambiguous. Trimming took 4 bases from V and 8 from J, leaving 15 bases between them. CDR1 is SGHRS, CDR2 YFSETQ, per germline. The CDR3 consists of 13 residues. CDR3 DNA: TGCGCCAGCAGCCCGGGTTCCCGCGAGGGCTACACCTTC. This codes for CASSPGSREGYTF.

V gene TRBV6-2 or TRBV6-3 combines with J gene TRBJ2-1, with D possibly matching TRBD2 (6 bases). Trimming left V 6 bases short and J 3 bases short, with 15 bases between. Germline-derived CDR1 and CDR2 are MNHEY and SVGEGT. The CDR3 spans 15 residues. The CDR3 region has the DNA TGTGCCAGCAGGGAGGGCGGAGGTTTCTACAATGAGCAGTTCTTC. Amino acid sequence: CASREGGGFYNEQFF.

Only a few counts were recorded for this clonotype. This chain links TRBV29-1 with TRBJ1-1, with 7 positions matching TRBD1. Germline CDR1 is SQVTM and CDR2 is ANQGSEA. The J segment lost 4 bases and the V segment lost 1 base, leaving 3 bases of the junction unmatched. The CDR3 contains 13 residues. This CDR3 is CSVEAGGITEAFF. The CDR3 coding sequence is TGCAGCGTTGAAGCAGGGGGGATCACTGAAGCTTTCTTT.

This sequence joins TRBV5-1 and TRBJ1-1; 8 nucleotides line up with TRBD1. Looked up from germline, CDR1 is SGHRS and CDR2 is YFSETQ. V trimming: 4 bases; J trimming: 5 bases; junction bases outside the gene matches: 4. There are 13 residues in the CDR3. For the CDR3, the DNA is TGCGCCAGCAGCGTTCAGGGGGCTACTGAAGCTTTCTTT. Its protein product is CASSVQGATEAFF.

The chain couples TRBV6-1 to TRBJ1-5; 7 bases align to TRBD1. The germline CDR1 and CDR2 sequences are MNHNS and SASEGT. The CDR3 has 14 amino acids. V shed 6 bases, J shed 3 bases, and the junction held 5 bases outside the gene matches. This CDR3 is CASSRTGINQPQHF. The CDR3, as DNA: TGTGCCAGCAGCAGGACAGGTATCAATCAGCCCCAGCATTTT.

The rearrangement links TRBV6-5 to TRBJ2-3; no clear D. This CDR3 comprises 16 residues. Trimming shortened V by 4 bases and J by 4 bases, and 18 bases separated the two germline ends. Germline V gene data show CDR1 as MNHEY and CDR2 as SVGAGI. The CDR3 loop reads CASSSPGLTESDTQYF. The DNA of the CDR3 is TGTGCCAGCAGTTCCCCGGGCCTAACGGAGTCAGATACGCAGTATTTT.

The rearrangement uses TRBV30 and TRBJ1-1; no clear D gene. The V gene's germline CDR1 is GTSNPN and CDR2 SVGIG (reference sequence). V lost 4 bases, J lost 10 bases, and 16 bases lay in between. The CDR3 spans 12 residues. For the CDR3, the DNA is TGTGCCTGGACCGTACGCGGAGGGATAGCTTTCTTT. Translated: CAWTVRGGIAFF.

DNA of the CDR3: TGTGCCAGTAGTACCTTCGGGGGGGCCAATGGAGAGACCCAGTACTTC. As protein: CASSTFGGANGETQYF. V is TRBV19 and J is TRBJ2-5, with 8 bases lining up with TRBD2. With V trimmed by 4 bases and J by 4 bases, 11 bases remained unmatched. The CDR3 loop spans 16 amino acids. Germline V gene lookup returns CDR1 LNHDA and CDR2 SQIVND (reference sequence).

The chain is built from TRBV7-9 and TRBJ2-7; perhaps TRBD2 as D (6 bases). This CDR3 spans 13 amino acids. Germline CDR1 reads SEHNR; CDR2 reads FQNEAQ (reference sequence). The V and J ends lost 8 bases and 2 bases respectively, with 13 bases between them. CDR3 amino acids: CASGRGYAYEQYF. The DNA of the CDR3 is TGTGCCAGCGGCCGGGGGTACGCCTACGAGCAGTACTTC.

As DNA, the CDR3 is TGTGCCATCAGTGAAGGAGCGGGAGGTTCCGGGGAGCTGTTTTTT. It yields the protein CAISEGAGGSGELFF. V gene TRBV10-3 combines with J gene TRBJ2-2, with 9 bases identical to TRBD2. Losses at the gene ends were 3 bases for V and 6 bases for J; bases not matched to a gene: 5. The CDR3 extends over 15 amino acids. Germline V gene lookup returns CDR1 ENHRY and CDR2 SYGVKD.

The table lists this clonotype with many counts. The gene calls are TRBV5-1 and TRBJ2-3, with 9 bases matching TRBD2. The ends lost 6 bases at V and 5 bases at J; junction bases unmatched: 7. The V gene's germline CDR1 is SGHRS and CDR2 YFSETQ. The CDR3 is 14 amino acids. The DNA of the CDR3 is TGCGCCAGCAAGGGCGGGAGGGCCAAAGATACGCAGTATTTT. As protein: CASKGGRAKDTQYF.

This clonotype was picked up a small number of times. The rearrangement links TRBV6-1 to TRBJ2-3; D might be TRBD1 (6 bases). Germline assignment: CDR1 MNHNS and CDR2 SASEGT. V lost 3 bases and J 0 bases, leaving 10 bases between the germline ends. This CDR3 contains 15 residues. This CDR3 reads CASSDPGHSTDTQYF. CDR3 DNA: TGTGCCAGCAGTGATCCGGGACACAGCACAGATACGCAGTATTTT.